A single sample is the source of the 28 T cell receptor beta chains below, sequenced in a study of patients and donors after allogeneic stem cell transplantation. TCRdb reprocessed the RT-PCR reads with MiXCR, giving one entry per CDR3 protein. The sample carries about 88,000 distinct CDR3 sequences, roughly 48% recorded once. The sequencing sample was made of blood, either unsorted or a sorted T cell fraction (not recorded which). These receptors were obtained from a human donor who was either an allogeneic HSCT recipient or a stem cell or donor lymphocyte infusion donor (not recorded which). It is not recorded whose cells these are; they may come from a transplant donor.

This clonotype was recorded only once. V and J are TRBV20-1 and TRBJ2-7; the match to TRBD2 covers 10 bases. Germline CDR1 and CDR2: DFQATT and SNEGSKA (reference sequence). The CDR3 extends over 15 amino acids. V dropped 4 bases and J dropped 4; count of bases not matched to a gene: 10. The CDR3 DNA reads TGCAGTGCTAAAATACCGGGACTAGCGCGATACGAGCAGTACTTC. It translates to CSAKIPGLARYEQYF.

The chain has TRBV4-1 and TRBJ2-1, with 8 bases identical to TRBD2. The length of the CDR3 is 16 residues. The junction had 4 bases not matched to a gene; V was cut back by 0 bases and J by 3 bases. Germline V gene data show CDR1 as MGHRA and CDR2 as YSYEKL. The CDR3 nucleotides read TGCGCCAGCAGCCAAGACAGGACTAGCTTCTACAATGAGCAGTTCTTC. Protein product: CASSQDRTSFYNEQFF.

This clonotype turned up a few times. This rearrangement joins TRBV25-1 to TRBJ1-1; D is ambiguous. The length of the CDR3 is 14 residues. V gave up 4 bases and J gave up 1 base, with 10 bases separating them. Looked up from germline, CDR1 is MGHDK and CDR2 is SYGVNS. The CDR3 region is CASSGKWGNTEAFF. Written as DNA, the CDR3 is TGTGCCAGCAGTGGTAAATGGGGGAACACTGAAGCTTTCTTT.

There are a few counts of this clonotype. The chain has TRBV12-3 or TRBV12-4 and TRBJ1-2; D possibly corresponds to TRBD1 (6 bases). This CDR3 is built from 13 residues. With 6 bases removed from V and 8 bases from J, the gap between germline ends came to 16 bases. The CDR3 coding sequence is TGTGCCAGCAGCCCTTCTACAGGGAGGGGCTACACCTTC. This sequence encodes CASSPSTGRGYTF.

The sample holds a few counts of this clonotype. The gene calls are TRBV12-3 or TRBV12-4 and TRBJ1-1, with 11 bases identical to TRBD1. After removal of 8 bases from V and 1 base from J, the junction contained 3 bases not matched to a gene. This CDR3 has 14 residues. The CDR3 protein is CASVDRGQNTEAFF. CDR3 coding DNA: TGTGCCAGCGTGGACAGGGGGCAGAACACTGAAGCTTTCTTT.

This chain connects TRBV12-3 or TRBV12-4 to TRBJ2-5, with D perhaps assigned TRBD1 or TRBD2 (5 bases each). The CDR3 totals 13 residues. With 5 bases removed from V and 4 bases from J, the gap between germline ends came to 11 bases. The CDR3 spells CASSPGTLETQYF. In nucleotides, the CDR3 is TGTGCCAGCAGTCCCGGGACCTTAGAGACCCAGTACTTC.

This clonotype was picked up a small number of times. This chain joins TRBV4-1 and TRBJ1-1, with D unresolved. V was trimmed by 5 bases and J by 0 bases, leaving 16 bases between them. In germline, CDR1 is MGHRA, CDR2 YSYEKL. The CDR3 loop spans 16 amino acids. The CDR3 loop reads CASSDSLRGLNTEAFF. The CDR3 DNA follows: TGCGCCAGCAGCGACTCCCTTCGGGGATTGAACACTGAAGCTTTCTTT.

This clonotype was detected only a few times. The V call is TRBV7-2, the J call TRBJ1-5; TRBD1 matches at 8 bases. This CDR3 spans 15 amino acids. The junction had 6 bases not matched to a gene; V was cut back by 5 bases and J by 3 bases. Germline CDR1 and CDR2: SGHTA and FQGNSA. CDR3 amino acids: CASSEGTGYNQPQHF. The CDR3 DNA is TGTGCCAGCAGCGAGGGGACAGGTTACAATCAGCCCCAGCATTTT.

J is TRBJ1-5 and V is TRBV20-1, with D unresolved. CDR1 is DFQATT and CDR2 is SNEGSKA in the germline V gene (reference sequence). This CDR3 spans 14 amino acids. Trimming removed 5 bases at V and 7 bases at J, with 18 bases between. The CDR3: CSALPTPFNQPQHF. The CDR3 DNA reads TGCAGTGCTCTCCCTACACCGTTCAACCAGCCCCAGCATTTT.

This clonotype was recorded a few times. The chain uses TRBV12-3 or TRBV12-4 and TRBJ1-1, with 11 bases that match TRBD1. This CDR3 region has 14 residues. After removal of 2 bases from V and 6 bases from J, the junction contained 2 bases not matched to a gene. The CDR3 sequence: CASSLWDRGAEAFF. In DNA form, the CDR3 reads TGTGCCAGCAGTTTATGGGACAGGGGGGCTGAAGCTTTCTTT.

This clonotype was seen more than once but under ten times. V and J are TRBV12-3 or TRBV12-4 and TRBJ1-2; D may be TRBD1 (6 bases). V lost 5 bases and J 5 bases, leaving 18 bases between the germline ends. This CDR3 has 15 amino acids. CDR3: CASSPSGAGEYGYTF. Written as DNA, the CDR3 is TGTGCCAGCAGTCCCTCGGGTGCAGGGGAGTATGGCTACACCTTC.

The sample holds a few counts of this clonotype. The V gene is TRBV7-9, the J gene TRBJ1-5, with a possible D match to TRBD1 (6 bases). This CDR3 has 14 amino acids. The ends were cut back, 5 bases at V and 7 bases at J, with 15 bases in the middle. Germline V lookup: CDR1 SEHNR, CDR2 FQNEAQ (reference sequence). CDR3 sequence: CASSQEGQLQPQHF. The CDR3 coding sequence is TGTGCCAGCAGCCAAGAGGGACAACTGCAGCCCCAGCATTTT.

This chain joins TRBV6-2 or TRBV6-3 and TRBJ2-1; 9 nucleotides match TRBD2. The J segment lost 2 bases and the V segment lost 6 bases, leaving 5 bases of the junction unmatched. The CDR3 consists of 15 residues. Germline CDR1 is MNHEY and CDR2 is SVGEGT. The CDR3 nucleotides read TGTGCCAGCAGATTCACTAGCGGGCCCTACAATGAGCAGTTCTTC. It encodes CASRFTSGPYNEQFF.

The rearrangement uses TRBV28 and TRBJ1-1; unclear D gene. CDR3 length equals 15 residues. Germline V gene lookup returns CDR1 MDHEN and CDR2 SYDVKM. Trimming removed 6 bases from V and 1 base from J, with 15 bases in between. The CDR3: CASRGSTPSNTEAFF. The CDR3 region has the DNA TGTGCCAGCAGGGGTTCGACACCTTCGAACACTGAAGCTTTCTTT.

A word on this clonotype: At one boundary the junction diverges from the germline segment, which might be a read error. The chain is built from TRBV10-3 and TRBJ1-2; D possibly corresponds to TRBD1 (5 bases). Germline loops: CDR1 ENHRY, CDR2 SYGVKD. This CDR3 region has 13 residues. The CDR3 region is CAISEYLDRDPGF. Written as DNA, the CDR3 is TGTGCCATCAGTGAGTACCTGGATCGGGACCCCGGCTTC.

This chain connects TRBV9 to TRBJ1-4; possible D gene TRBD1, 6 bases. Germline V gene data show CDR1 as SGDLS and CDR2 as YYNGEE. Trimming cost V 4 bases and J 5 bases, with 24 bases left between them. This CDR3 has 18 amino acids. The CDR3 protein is CASSPLTGTKMKNEKLFF. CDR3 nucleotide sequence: TGTGCCAGCAGCCCACTGACCGGGACAAAGATGAAGAATGAAAAACTGTTTTTT.

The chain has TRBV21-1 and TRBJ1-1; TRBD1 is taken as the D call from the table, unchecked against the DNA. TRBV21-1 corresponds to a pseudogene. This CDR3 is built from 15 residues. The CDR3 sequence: CASSCEGYLATEAFF. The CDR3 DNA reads TGTGCCAGCAGCTGCGAGGGGTATTTGGCCACTGAAGCTTTCTTT.

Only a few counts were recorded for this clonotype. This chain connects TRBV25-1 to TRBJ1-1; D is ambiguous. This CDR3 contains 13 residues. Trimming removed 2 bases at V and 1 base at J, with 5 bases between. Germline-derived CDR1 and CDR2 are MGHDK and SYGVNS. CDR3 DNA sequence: TGTGCCAGCAGTGAACGTTGGAACACTGAAGCTTTCTTT. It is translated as CASSERWNTEAFF.

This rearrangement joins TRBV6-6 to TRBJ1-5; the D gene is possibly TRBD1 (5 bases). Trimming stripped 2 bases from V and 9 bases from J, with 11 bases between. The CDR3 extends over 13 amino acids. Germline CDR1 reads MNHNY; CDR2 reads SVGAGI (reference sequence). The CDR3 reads CASSYMGVLPQHF. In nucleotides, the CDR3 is TGTGCCAGCAGTTACATGGGGGTATTGCCCCAGCATTTT.

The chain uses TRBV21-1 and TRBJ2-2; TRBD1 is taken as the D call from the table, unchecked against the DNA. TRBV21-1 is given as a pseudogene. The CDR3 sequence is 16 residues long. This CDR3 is CASRPDRGFLTGELFF. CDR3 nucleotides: TGTGCCAGCAGGCCAGACAGGGGTTTTTTGACCGGGGAGCTGTTTTTT.

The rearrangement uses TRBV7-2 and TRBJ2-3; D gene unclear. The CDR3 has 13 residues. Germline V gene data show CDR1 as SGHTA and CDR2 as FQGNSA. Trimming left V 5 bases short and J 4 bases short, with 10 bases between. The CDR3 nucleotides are TGTGCCAGCAGCGACTTTACCTCAGATACGCAGTATTTT. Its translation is CASSDFTSDTQYF.

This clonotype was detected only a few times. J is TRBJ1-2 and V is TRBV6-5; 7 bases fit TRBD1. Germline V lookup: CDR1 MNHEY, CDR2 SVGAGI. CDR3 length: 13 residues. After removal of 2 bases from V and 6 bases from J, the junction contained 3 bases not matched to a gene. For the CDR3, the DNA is TGTGCCAGCAGTTACGCAGGGGGGCATGGCTACACCTTC. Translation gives CASSYAGGHGYTF.

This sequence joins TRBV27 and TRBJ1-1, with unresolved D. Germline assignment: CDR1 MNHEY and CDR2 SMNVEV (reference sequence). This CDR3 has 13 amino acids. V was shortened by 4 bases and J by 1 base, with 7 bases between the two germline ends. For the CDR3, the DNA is TGTGCCAGCAGTTCCCTCACGAACACTGAAGCTTTCTTT. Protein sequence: CASSSLTNTEAFF.

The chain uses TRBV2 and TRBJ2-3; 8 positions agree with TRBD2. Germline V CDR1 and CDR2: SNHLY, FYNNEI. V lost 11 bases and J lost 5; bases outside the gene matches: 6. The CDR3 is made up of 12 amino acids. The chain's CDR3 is CAGDAGGDTQYF. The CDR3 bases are TGTGCCGGGGACGCGGGGGGAGATACGCAGTATTTT.

DNA of the CDR3: TGTGCCAGCAGTCCACAGGGGGACAGGGGCCTAAAAAAGTCCTACGAGCAGTACTTC. It encodes CASSPQGDRGLKKSYEQYF. The rearrangement uses TRBV12-3 or TRBV12-4 and TRBJ2-7, with 10 bases fitting TRBD1. V lost 5 bases to trimming and J lost 1 base; unmatched junction nucleotides: 17. The CDR3 is made up of 19 amino acids.

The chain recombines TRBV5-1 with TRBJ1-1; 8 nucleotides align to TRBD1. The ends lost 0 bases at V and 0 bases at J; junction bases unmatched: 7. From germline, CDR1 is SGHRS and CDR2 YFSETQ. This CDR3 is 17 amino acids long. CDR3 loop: CASSLVPGGIMNTEAFF. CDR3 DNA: TGCGCCAGCAGCTTGGTCCCAGGGGGCATCATGAACACTGAAGCTTTCTTT. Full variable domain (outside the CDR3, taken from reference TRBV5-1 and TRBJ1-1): KAGVTQTPRYLIKTRGQQVTLSCSPISGHRSVSWYQQTPGQGLQFLFEYFSETQRNKGNFPGRFSGRQFSNSRSEMNVSTLELGDSALYLCASSLVPGGIMNTEAFFGQGTRLTVV.

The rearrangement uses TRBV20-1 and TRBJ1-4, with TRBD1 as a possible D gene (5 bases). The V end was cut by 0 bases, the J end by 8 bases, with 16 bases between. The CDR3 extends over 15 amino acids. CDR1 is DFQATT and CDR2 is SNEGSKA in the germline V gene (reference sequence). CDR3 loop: CSARDSRVSEEKLFF. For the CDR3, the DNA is TGCAGTGCTAGAGATAGCAGGGTTTCTGAAGAAAAACTGTTTTTT.

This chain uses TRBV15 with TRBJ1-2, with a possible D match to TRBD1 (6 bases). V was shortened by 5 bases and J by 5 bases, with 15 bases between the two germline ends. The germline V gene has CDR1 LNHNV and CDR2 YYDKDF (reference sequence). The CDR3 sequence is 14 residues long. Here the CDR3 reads CATSPRTDPYGYTF. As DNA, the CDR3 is TGTGCCACCAGCCCAAGGACAGACCCTTATGGCTACACCTTC.